This T cell receptor (beta chain) was sequenced for a study of response to subunit inactivated influenza vaccine. A few counts support this clonotype. TCRdb used MiXCR to reprocess the RT-PCR reads, holding one entry per CDR3 protein. The sample lists around 650,000 distinct CDR3 sequences, 15% to 19% seen once, with roughly 10% in the top ten. The CDR3 is made up of 16 amino acids. Trimming pared 4 bases from V and 2 bases from J, leaving 16 bases between. CDR1 is SGHDT, CDR2 YYEEEE, per germline. The sequence was collected from a man aged 45 to 65 who received an inactivated influenza vaccine. The chain joins TRBV5-6 to TRBJ1-3; D gene unclear. Source: PBMCs from blood, taken roughly 13 days after vaccination. CDR3 nucleotides: TGTGCCAGCAGCCAAATCTCTAGGCAGCCTGGAAACACCATATATTTT. Its translation: CASSQISRQPGNTIYF.